A single sample gave rise to the 6 T cell receptor beta chains below, sequenced in a study of OX40 agonist ivuxolimab in advanced cancers. The method behind the library was the immunoSEQ multiplex PCR assay. The immuneACCESS repertoire file appears here via TCRdb, limited to in-frame rearrangements. These files lack a portion of the clones; in checked studies, under half of the deficit traces to unresolved V genes, and the cause of the others is not known. Present in this sample are about 82,000 clones, around 87% of which were seen just once. The leading ten clones occupy roughly 0.9% of the sample. This material consisted of CD4+ or CD8+ T cells sorted from blood, taken in a trial of the OX40 agonist ivuxolimab. The receptor set was obtained from an adult with an advanced solid tumor such as melanoma, head and neck, liver or kidney cancer.

V and J are TRBV29-1 and TRBJ1-2, with D possibly being TRBD1 (6 bases). The CDR3 runs 14 residues. Germline CDR1 SQVTM, CDR2 ANQGSEA. V lost 4 bases, J lost 0 bases, and 12 bases lay in between. In nucleotides, the CDR3 is TGCAGCGTTGGGGAACAGGGCTCTAACTATGGCTACACCTTC. Translated, it gives CSVGEQGSNYGYTF.

The rearrangement joins TRBV9 to TRBJ1-2; 8 bases line up with TRBD1. The CDR3 length is 14 residues. V lost 4 bases, J lost 8 bases, and 10 bases stayed unmatched. Germline values: CDR1 SGDLS, CDR2 YYNGEE. CDR3 DNA: TGTGCCAGCAGCCCCCGGGGTGGGACAGGCGGCTACACCTTC. It codes for CASSPRGGTGGYTF. The variable domain in full, completed from reference TRBV9 and TRBJ1-2, reads DSGVTQTPKHLITATGQRVTLRCSPRSGDLSVYWYQQSLDQGLQFLIQYYNGEERAKGNILERFSAQQFPDLHSELNLSSLELGDSALYFCASSPRGGTGGYTFGSGTRLTVV.

The chain recombines TRBV11-1 with TRBJ1-2; D call uncertain. The CDR3 has 15 residues. CDR1 and CDR2 (germline): SGHAT, FQDESV (reference sequence). Trimming removed 5 bases from V and 0 bases from J, with 13 bases in between. CDR3 nucleotide sequence: TGTGCCAGCAGCCCCTCGGACTCCGCTAACTATGGCTACACCTTC. This gives the protein CASSPSDSANYGYTF. The entire variable domain, with the rest obtained from reference TRBV11-1 and TRBJ1-2, is as follows: EAEVAQSPRYKITEKSQAVAFWCDPISGHATLYWYRQILGQGPELLVQFQDESVVDDSQLPKDRFSAERLKGVDSTLKIQPAELGDSAMYLCASSPSDSANYGYTFGSGTRLTVV.

The chain links TRBV27 to TRBJ2-1, with D perhaps given as TRBD1 or TRBD2 (5 bases each). Germline assignment: CDR1 MNHEY and CDR2 SMNVEV (reference sequence). This CDR3 contains 12 residues. The V and J ends lost 2 bases and 15 bases respectively, with 14 bases between them. The CDR3 nucleotides are TGTGCCAGCAGTTTAACGAGGGACCGACTGTTCTTC. Translation gives CASSLTRDRLFF.

This chain joins TRBV10-3 and TRBJ2-1; D possibly corresponds to TRBD2 (6 bases). CDR1 is ENHRY, CDR2 SYGVKD, per germline. The CDR3 is made up of 15 amino acids. V was clipped by 3 bases and J by 5 bases, with 14 bases between them. CDR3 DNA sequence: TGTGCCATCAGTGATAGCGGCCAGGTCCACAATGAGCAGTTCTTC. Translation: CAISDSGQVHNEQFF.

The chain joins TRBV19 to TRBJ1-2; D ambiguous. CDR1 LNHDA and CDR2 SQIVND come from the germline V gene (reference sequence). CDR3 length equals 15 residues. Trimming removed 3 bases from V and 5 bases from J, with 16 bases in between. CDR3 residues: CASSIGGSGRYGYTF. Here the CDR3 DNA reads TGTGCCAGTAGTATCGGTGGCTCGGGAAGGTATGGCTACACCTTC.